This T cell receptor beta chain was sequenced during a study of T-cell reconstitution after alpha-beta-depleted transplantation in children. The library targeted TCRbeta and was prepared with unique molecular identifiers. A single record per CDR3 protein comes from TCRdb applying MiXCR to the PCR reads. In the table there are around 480,000 distinct CDR3 sequences, around a third of which are singletons. Germline CDR1 reads MDHEN; CDR2 reads SYDVKM. The CDR3 has 14 amino acids. V lost 7 bases and J 6 bases, leaving 18 bases between the germline ends. This specimen consisted of PBMCs from the stem cell graft donor, obtained from the stem cell graft. The chain joins TRBV28 to TRBJ1-1, with D possibly being TRBD1 (5 bases). The origin of this receptor is a human donor who donated a stem cell graft to a child with aplastic anemia. CDR3 sequence (DNA): TGTGCCAGCAACAAGGGCGGCGGGGCGGCTGAAGCTTTCTTT. Translation gives CASNKGGGAAEAFF.